The 20 T cell receptor beta chains below were found in one sample sequenced in a study of glioma-infiltrating T cells. TCR alpha and beta CDR3 regions were amplified from RNA using iRepertoire nested multiplex PCR. From the multiplex PCR reads, TCRdb called clonotypes with MiXCR, one entry per CDR3 protein. The sample holds roughly 100,000 distinct CDR3 sequences, about 37% seen once. Material: glioma tissue, nonneoplastic brain tissue, or PBMCs (not recorded which). Every receptor here comes from a human donor with low-grade glioma or glioblastoma, undergoing nonglioma brain surgery, or in good health (not recorded which).

At least ten counts were recorded for this clonotype. The CDR3 loop reads CASQDRVYYGYTF. The DNA of the CDR3 is TGTGCCAGCCAGGACCGGGTTTACTATGGCTACACCTTC. V usage is TRBV2 and J usage is TRBJ1-2, with D unresolved. Germline V gene sequence: CDR1 SNHLY, CDR2 FYNNEI. The CDR3 has 13 residues. V gave up 8 bases and J gave up 3 bases, with 13 bases separating them.

This clonotype was counted ten times or more. This chain connects TRBV5-1 to TRBJ2-7, with D uncertain. V was shortened by 1 base and J by 5 bases, with 10 bases between the two germline ends. CDR3 length equals 13 residues. Germline V lookup: CDR1 SGHRS, CDR2 YFSETQ. The DNA for the CDR3 is TGCGCCAGCAGCTTGTCTGGGGTAAACGAGCAGTACTTC. Amino acid sequence: CASSLSGVNEQYF.

This clonotype showed up many times. The gene calls are TRBV6-6 and TRBJ2-3; TRBD1 or TRBD2 may be the D gene (6 bases each). Germline lookup yields CDR1 MNHNY and CDR2 SVGAGI (reference sequence). CDR3 size: 15 residues. V lost 5 bases and J lost 2, with 14 bases in between. The CDR3 nucleotides are TGTGCCAGCAGTCTACTCGGGGGCGTCACAGATACGCAGTATTTT. Protein product: CASSLLGGVTDTQYF.

Worth noting for this clonotype: One junction end disagrees with the germline gene, perhaps due to a read error. This chain joins TRBV7-2 and TRBJ2-5; D is possibly TRBD2 (5 bases). This CDR3 is 15 amino acids long. The V gene's germline CDR1 is SGHTA and CDR2 FQGNSA. CDR3 sequence reads: CASSLALERWETQCF. CDR3 nucleotides: TGTGCCAGCAGCTTAGCGCTTGAGCGGTGGGAGACCCAGTGCTTC.

Of note for this clonotype: Possible read error: a much larger clone is one base away. This chain links TRBV29-1 with TRBJ2-7; 10 bases align to TRBD2. The germline gives CDR1 SQVTM, CDR2 ANQGSEA. V lost 8 bases, J lost 10 bases, and 11 bases stayed unmatched. There are 12 residues in the CDR3. CDR3 residues: CSIGLAGVDQYF. In nucleotides, the CDR3 is TGCAGCATAGGGCTAGCGGGAGTCGATCAGTACTTC.

The sample holds many counts of this clonotype. V and J are TRBV12-3 or TRBV12-4 and TRBJ1-2, with 10 bases identical to TRBD1. Unmatched junction bases numbered 6, after V lost 6 bases and J lost 5 bases. CDR3 length: 14 residues. The CDR3 here is CASRDRGRHYGYTF. The CDR3 DNA follows: TGTGCCAGCAGAGACAGGGGGCGTCATTATGGCTACACCTTC.

On this clonotype itself: The junction differs from germline at one of its ends, possibly a read error. The gene calls are TRBV11-2 and TRBJ1-2; no clear D gene. Per germline, CDR1 SGHAT and CDR2 FQNNGV. The CDR3 spans 12 residues. Here the CDR3 DNA reads TGTGCCAGCAGGTTAGAGGGTTATGGTTACACCTTC. Amino acids: CASRLEGYGYTF.

This clonotype was seen a handful of times. The chain links TRBV30 to TRBJ2-7; D is possibly TRBD1 (5 bases). This CDR3 spans 11 amino acids. The V end lost 1 base, the J end lost 7 bases, and 8 bases lay between the germline ends. Germline assignment: CDR1 GTSNPN and CDR2 SVGIG (reference sequence). The CDR3 here is CAWSARGEQYF. The CDR3 nucleotides are TGTGCCTGGAGTGCAAGGGGTGAGCAGTACTTC.

On this clonotype: One base away lies a much larger clone, so this may be a sequencing read error. The chain has TRBV2 and TRBJ2-7; D could derive from TRBD1 or TRBD2 (5 bases each). The germline V and J ends were trimmed by 5 bases and 1 base, with 15 bases remaining between them. Looked up from germline, CDR1 is SNHLY and CDR2 is FYNNEI. This CDR3 comprises 15 residues. CDR3 bases: TGTGCCAGCAGTTCCGGGGCAGGGAGATCCTACGAGCAGTACTTC. Translated, it gives CASSSGAGRSYEQYF.

This clonotype was counted at least ten times. The chain is built from TRBV3-1 and TRBJ1-4, with D unresolved. The CDR3 runs 15 residues. CDR1 LGHDT and CDR2 YNNKEL come from the germline V gene (reference sequence). Trimming took off 0 bases at V and 5 bases at J, with 10 bases between the two ends. DNA for the CDR3: TGTGCCAGCAGCCAAGATTGGGCGGGAAATGAAAAACTGTTTTTT. Protein: CASSQDWAGNEKLFF.

Of note for this clonotype: This could be a read error, since a much larger clone is one nucleotide away. V and J are TRBV12-3 or TRBV12-4 and TRBJ2-5; D possibly corresponds to TRBD1 (5 bases). Trimming cost V 2 bases and J 1 base, with 14 bases left between them. This CDR3 comprises 16 residues. The CDR3 reads CASSLSRALVQETQYF. The CDR3 nucleotides read TGTGCCAGCAGTTTATCCAGGGCCTTAGTCCAAGAGACCCAGTACTTC.

This clonotype was seen ten or more times. V gene TRBV7-2 combines with J gene TRBJ1-3; D possibly corresponds to TRBD1 (5 bases). The V and J ends lost 0 bases and 7 bases respectively, with 7 bases between them. The CDR3 sequence is 13 residues long. Germline V gene sequence: CDR1 SGHTA, CDR2 FQGNSA. CDR3 protein: CASSLAAGNTIYF. In DNA form, the CDR3 reads TGTGCCAGCAGCTTAGCCGCAGGGAACACCATATATTTT.

Regarding this clonotype: A much larger clone lies a single base off, so this may be a read error. The V call is TRBV29-1, the J call TRBJ2-3; D unclear. Between the trimmed V and J ends, which lost 8 bases and 9 bases, there was a span of 18 bases. The germline V gene has CDR1 SQVTM and CDR2 ANQGSEA. The CDR3 covers 12 residues. CDR3 protein: CSSPMVTDTQYF. CDR3 DNA sequence: TGCAGCTCCCCCATGGTGACGGACACGCAGTATTTT.

Points on this clonotype: With a much larger clone just one base away, this may be a read error. The chain links TRBV12-3 or TRBV12-4 to TRBJ2-2, with D uncertain. The CDR3 is 15 residues long. Trimming took off 11 bases at V and 1 base at J, with 17 bases between the two ends. The CDR3 coding sequence is TGTGCCGGCATTATCGGGTTACTGAACACCGGGGAGCTGTTTTTT. Residues: CAGIIGLLNTGELFF.

This clonotype was counted many times. An end of the junction differs from the germline gene, which may be a read error. The V and J genes are TRBV6-1 and TRBJ2-1; D remains unclear. Germline CDR1 and CDR2: MNHNS and SASEGT. The CDR3 contains 12 residues. Here the CDR3 reads CQSRSSYNEQFF. CDR3 coding DNA: TGCCAGAGCAGGAGCTCCTACAATGAGCAGTTCTTC.

As concerns this clonotype: A read error may explain this, as a much larger clone is one base away. This rearrangement joins TRBV5-1 to TRBJ2-1; 7 positions match TRBD1. Germline-derived CDR1 and CDR2 are SGHRS and YFSETQ. This CDR3 is built from 14 residues. This CDR3 reads CASSSSGTDNEQSF. In nucleotides, the CDR3 is TGCGCCAGCAGCTCCTCCGGGACAGACAATGAGCAGTCCTTC.

This chain links TRBV7-9 with TRBJ2-5; 13 nucleotides line up with TRBD2. The germline gives CDR1 SEHNR, CDR2 FQNEAQ (reference sequence). V trimming: 2 bases; J trimming: 4 bases; junction bases outside the gene matches: 4. The CDR3 length is 16 residues. CDR3 bases: TGTGCCAGCAGCTTATGGACTAGCGGGGGAGGAGAGACCCAGTACTTC. Its protein product is CASSLWTSGGGETQYF.

Turning to this clonotype: The missing conserved phenylalanine or tryptophan at the end of this CDR3 makes a read error likely. The V call is TRBV7-2, the J call TRBJ2-5, with D possibly being TRBD2 (6 bases). Per the germline V gene, CDR1 is SGHTA and CDR2 is FQGNSA. This CDR3 has 14 amino acids. CDR3 DNA: TGTGCGAGCAGCTTATGGGGGGACCAAGAGACCCAGTACCTC. Translating it yields CASSLWGDQETQYL.

This clonotype was picked up many times. The genes are TRBV12-3 or TRBV12-4 and TRBJ1-3; D remains unclear. The V and J ends lost 2 bases and 0 bases respectively, with 11 bases between them. The CDR3 runs 16 residues. CDR3 nucleotides: TGTGCCAGCAGTTTAAGGCAGATGAACTCTGGAAACACCATATATTTT. This translates into CASSLRQMNSGNTIYF.

This clonotype was picked up many times. The rearrangement joins TRBV2 to TRBJ2-7, with 8 bases lining up with TRBD1. The CDR3 sequence is 12 residues long. The germline gives CDR1 SNHLY, CDR2 FYNNEI. Germline trimming cut 7 bases from V and 6 bases from J; bases unmatched to any gene: 5. CDR3 sequence (DNA): TGTGCCAGCAATATAGGACAGGGCGAGCAGTACTTC. Its translation: CASNIGQGEQYF.